This is a list of T cell receptor beta chains from one sample in a study of beta chain features in type 1 diabetes. Assay used: immunoSEQ multiplex PCR; TCRdb lists only in-frame clones, some missing. The sample lists over 150,000 clones; about 7.8% were seen once. Sequenced: central memory CD4+ T cells from blood. These receptors were collected from a woman in her forties with type 1 diabetes. CDR3s include the opening cysteine and the closing phenylalanine or tryptophan. A D gene is named only where the DNA matches it firmly. For some rows the clone size is stated as once, few or many, or as a class when expanded; others skip it.

-	TRBV7-6	TRBJ2-1	few	CASSPAGGSGQFF	TGTGCCAGCAGCCCCGCCGGGGGATCTGGGCAGTTCTTC
TRBD1	TRBV5-4	TRBJ2-5	-	CASSLGTGQETQYF	TGTGCCAGCAGCTTGGGGACAGGGCAAGAGACCCAGTACTTC
-	TRBV15	TRBJ1-1	-	CATSRDGAGVAEAFF	TGTGCCACCAGCAGAGACGGGGCAGGGGTGGCTGAAGCTTTCTTT
TRBD1	TRBV28	TRBJ1-1	few	CASTPGGYDTEAFF	TGTGCCAGCACCCCAGGGGGTTACGACACTGAAGCTTTCTTT
TRBD2	TRBV4-2	TRBJ2-1	few	CASSQELAGGHEQFF	TGTGCCAGCAGCCAGGAACTAGCGGGGGGCCATGAGCAGTTCTTC
TRBD1	TRBV7-2	TRBJ2-7	few	CASSLEGGGLEQYF	TGTGCCAGCAGCTTGGAAGGGGGCGGTCTCGAGCAGTACTTC
-	TRBV30	TRBJ1-2	few	CAWSWTSANYGYTF	TGTGCCTGGAGTTGGACATCCGCCAACTATGGCTACACCTTC
TRBD2	TRBV7-9	TRBJ2-1	few	CASSASGTYNEQFF	TGTGCCAGCAGTGCGAGCGGGACGTACAATGAGCAGTTCTTC
-	TRBV7-2	TRBJ2-3	many	CASSWASTDTQYF	TGTGCCAGCAGCTGGGCCAGCACAGATACGCAGTATTTT
TRBD1	TRBV5-1	TRBJ2-1	few	CASRGTAGDNEQFF	TGCGCCAGCAGAGGGACAGCTGGGGACAATGAGCAGTTCTTC
TRBD2	TRBV5-6	TRBJ2-1	-	CASSIRTSGGYHNEQFF	TGTGCCAGCAGCATACGGACTAGCGGGGGTTACCACAATGAGCAGTTCTTC
-	TRBV12-5	TRBJ1-1	-	CASGLMGGHGNTEAFF	TGTGCTAGTGGTTTGATGGGGGGGCATGGGAACACTGAAGCTTTCTTT
-	TRBV7-2	TRBJ2-5	-	CASSPDRNQETQYF	TGTGCCAGCAGCCCCGACAGGAACCAAGAGACCCAGTACTTC
-	TRBV28	TRBJ1-1	-	CASRPRERGAFF	TGTGCCAGCAGGCCTAGAGAGCGGGGAGCTTTCTTT
-	TRBV6-6	TRBJ1-1	-	CATFRDTEAFF	TGTGCCACTTTTCGAGACACTGAAGCTTTCTTT
-	TRBV7-2	TRBJ1-5	few	CASSLFSSNQPQHF	TGTGCCAGCAGCTTATTCTCCAGCAATCAGCCCCAGCATTTT
-	TRBV28	TRBJ2-4	few	CASGSLGGVRIQYF	TGTGCCAGCGGATCCCTTGGAGGAGTGCGGATTCAGTACTTC
-	TRBV7-2	TRBJ1-2	few	CASSLANGANYGYTF	TGTGCCAGCAGCTTAGCCAACGGAGCTAACTATGGCTACACCTTC
TRBD1	TRBV7-3	TRBJ2-7	-	CASSLDRSGEQYF	TGTGCCAGCAGCTTGGACAGGTCGGGCGAGCAGTACTTC
TRBD1	TRBV7-6	TRBJ2-5	few	CASSLVPDRGRETQYF	TGTGCCAGCAGCTTAGTCCCCGACAGGGGCCGGGAGACCCAGTACTTC
TRBD2	TRBV7-3	TRBJ2-4	-	CASSFSTSGGNIQYF	TGTGCCAGCAGCTTTTCGACTAGCGGGGGGAACATTCAGTACTTC
-	TRBV7-2	TRBJ1-2	few	CASSRLGADYGYTF	TGTGCCAGCAGCCGCCTTGGGGCGGACTATGGCTACACCTTC
-	TRBV27	TRBJ1-2	many	CASSTRASYGYTF	TGTGCCAGCAGCACTCGAGCTTCCTATGGCTACACCTTC
-	TRBV4-1	TRBJ1-1	-	CASSQDLGNTEAFF	TGCGCCAGCAGCCAAGATTTGGGCAACACTGAAGCTTTCTTT
TRBD1	TRBV4-1	TRBJ1-6	-	CASSQLPGQGNSPLHF	TGCGCCAGCAGCCAGTTACCGGGACAGGGTAATTCACCCCTCCACTTT
-	TRBV15	TRBJ1-1	few	CATSRTGISEAFF	TGTGCCACCAGCAGAACAGGAATATCCGAAGCTTTCTTT
-	TRBV11-1	TRBJ2-5	-	CASSSTDYEKTQYF	TGTGCCAGCAGCTCGACAGATTACGAGAAGACCCAGTACTTC
TRBD1	TRBV11-2	TRBJ2-2	few	CASTSTGGTGELFF	TGTGCCAGCACCTCGACAGGGGGCACCGGGGAGCTGTTTTTT
TRBD2	TRBV7-2	TRBJ2-2	few	CASSLTSGGTGELFF	TGTGCCAGCAGCCTTACTAGCGGGGGGACCGGGGAGCTGTTTTTT
-	TRBV28	TRBJ2-4	few	CASTLAGVDKNIQYF	TGTGCCAGCACGTTGGCAGGGGTTGACAAAAACATTCAGTACTTC
TRBD1	TRBV5-1	TRBJ1-1	few	CASSLGAGGLNTEAFF	TGCGCCAGCAGCTTGGGGGCAGGGGGCTTGAACACTGAAGCTTTCTTT
-	TRBV27	TRBJ2-4	-	CASSYRGAVDIQYF	TGTGCCAGCAGTTATCGGGGGGCAGTGGACATTCAGTACTTC
-	TRBV7-3	TRBJ2-2	few	CASSLLSNTGELFF	TGTGCCAGCAGCTTACTGTCGAACACCGGGGAGCTGTTTTTT
-	TRBV7-9	TRBJ2-2	-	CASSFQEIAGELFF	TGTGCCAGCAGCTTCCAGGAAATAGCCGGGGAGCTGTTTTTT
TRBD1	TRBV28	TRBJ1-2	-	CASSPPGQGAYGYTF	TGTGCCAGCAGCCCTCCGGGACAGGGTGCCTATGGCTACACCTTC
-	TRBV6-6	TRBJ2-7	once	CASRRTASYEQYF	TGTGCCAGCCGTAGGACAGCCTCCTACGAGCAGTACTTC
TRBD1	TRBV12-5	TRBJ2-2	few	CASGPSQGAGTGELFF	TGTGCTAGTGGTCCCTCACAGGGGGCAGGGACCGGGGAGCTGTTTTTT
TRBD1	TRBV5-1	TRBJ2-5	-	CASSLAGTGKETQYF	TGCGCCAGCAGCTTGGCGGGGACAGGGAAAGAGACCCAGTACTTC
TRBD1	TRBV19	TRBJ1-5	few	CASGGTGGNQPQHF	TGTGCCAGTGGCGGGACAGGGGGCAATCAGCCCCAGCATTTT
-	TRBV7-9	TRBJ2-6	-	CASSLEGVSGANVLTF	TGTGCCAGCAGCTTAGAGGGGGTATCTGGGGCCAACGTCCTGACTTTC
-	TRBV20-1	TRBJ2-4	many	CSAESGNIQYF	TGCAGTGCGGAAAGCGGGAACATTCAGTACTTC
-	TRBV11-2	TRBJ1-5	-	CASSFRDNQPQHF	TGTGCCAGCAGCTTCAGGGACAATCAGCCCCAGCATTTT
-	TRBV29-1	TRBJ1-3	-	CSASGPSSGNTIYF	TGCAGCGCCAGCGGGCCCAGCTCTGGAAACACCATATATTTT
-	TRBV7-2	TRBJ1-2	many	CASSSGANYGYTF	TGTGCCAGCAGCTCGGGTGCTAACTATGGCTACACCTTC
TRBD1	TRBV5-8	TRBJ1-2	-	CASSLGDRGMSYTF	TGTGCCAGCAGCTTGGGGGACAGGGGGATGAGCTACACCTTC
TRBD1	TRBV28	TRBJ1-1	few	CASRGQDNEAFF	TGTGCCAGCCGCGGACAGGACAATGAAGCTTTCTTT
-	TRBV19	TRBJ1-5	few	CASSPRDQPQHF	TGTGCCAGTAGTCCGAGGGATCAGCCCCAGCATTTT
TRBD1	TRBV30	TRBJ1-4	few	CAWARGTGEKLFF	TGTGCCTGGGCCCGGGGGACAGGTGAAAAACTGTTTTTT
-	TRBV19	TRBJ1-5	-	CASSLRNQPQHF	TGTGCCAGTAGTTTACGGAATCAGCCCCAGCATTTT
TRBD2	TRBV27	TRBJ2-1	-	CASSFGTSGANEQFF	TGTGCCAGCAGTTTCGGGACTAGCGGAGCCAATGAGCAGTTCTTC
-	TRBV30	TRBJ1-1	few	CAWTPGRGNTEAFF	TGTGCCTGGACCCCGGGCAGGGGAAACACTGAAGCTTTCTTT
-	TRBV28	TRBJ1-2	-	CASSPRDYGYTF	TGTGCCAGCAGTCCGCGGGACTATGGCTACACCTTC
-	TRBV5-4	TRBJ2-5	-	CASSWASEEETQYF	TGTGCCAGCAGCTGGGCCTCGGAGGAAGAGACCCAGTACTTC
-	TRBV9	TRBJ1-2	few	CASSADIGYGYTF	TGTGCCAGCAGTGCGGATATAGGCTATGGCTACACCTTC
TRBD2	TRBV7-2	TRBJ2-1	-	CASSRPASGGAGHEQFF	TGTGCCAGCAGCCGCCCAGCTAGCGGGGGGGCCGGGCATGAGCAGTTCTTC
-	TRBV28	TRBJ1-5	-	CASVPGAGALQPQHF	TGTGCCAGCGTACCTGGTGCGGGGGCGCTTCAGCCCCAGCATTTT
TRBD1	TRBV7-2	TRBJ1-2	-	CASSLRDRGAGYGYTF	TGTGCCAGCAGCTTAAGGGACAGGGGGGCCGGCTATGGCTACACCTTC
TRBD2	TRBV9	TRBJ2-3	-	CASSPRDYSTDTQYF	TGTGCCAGCAGCCCCCGGGACTACAGCACAGATACGCAGTATTTT
-	TRBV10-2	TRBJ2-7	-	CASRGASGQQKTYEQYF	TGCGCCAGCAGGGGGGCCTCGGGACAACAGAAGACCTACGAGCAGTACTTC